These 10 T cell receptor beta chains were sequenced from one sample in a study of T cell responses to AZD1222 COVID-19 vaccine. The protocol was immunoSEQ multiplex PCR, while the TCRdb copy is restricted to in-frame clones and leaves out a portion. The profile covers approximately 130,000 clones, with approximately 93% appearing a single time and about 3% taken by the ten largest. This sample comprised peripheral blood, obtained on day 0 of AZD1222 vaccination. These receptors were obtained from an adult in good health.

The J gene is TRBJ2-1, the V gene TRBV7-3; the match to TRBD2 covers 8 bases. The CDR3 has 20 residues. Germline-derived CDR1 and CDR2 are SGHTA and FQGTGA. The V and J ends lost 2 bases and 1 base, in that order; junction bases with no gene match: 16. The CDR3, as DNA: TGTGCCAGCAGCTTATTCCCCCGGCCTACGGGGACTAGATCCTACAATGAGCAGTTCTTC. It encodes CASSLFPRPTGTRSYNEQFF. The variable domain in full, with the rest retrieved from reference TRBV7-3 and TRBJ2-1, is GAGVSQTPSNKVTEKGKYVELRCDPISGHTALYWYRQSLGQGPEFLIYFQGTGAADDSGLPNDRFFAVRPEGSVSTLKIQRTERGDSAVYLCASSLFPRPTGTRSYNEQFFGPGTRLTVL.

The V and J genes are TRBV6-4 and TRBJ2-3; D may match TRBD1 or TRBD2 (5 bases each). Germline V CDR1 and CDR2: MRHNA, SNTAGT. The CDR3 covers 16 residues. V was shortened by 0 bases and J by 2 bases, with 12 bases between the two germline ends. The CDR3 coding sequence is TGTGCCAGCAGTGACTCCGGGACCAGGGACACAGATACGCAGTATTTT. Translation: CASSDSGTRDTDTQYF.

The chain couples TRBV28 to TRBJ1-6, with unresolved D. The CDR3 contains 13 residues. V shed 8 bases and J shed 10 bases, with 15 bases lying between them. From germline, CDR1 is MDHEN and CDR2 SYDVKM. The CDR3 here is CASEPRKGSPLHF. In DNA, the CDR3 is TGTGCCAGCGAACCCCGAAAAGGCTCACCCCTCCACTTT.

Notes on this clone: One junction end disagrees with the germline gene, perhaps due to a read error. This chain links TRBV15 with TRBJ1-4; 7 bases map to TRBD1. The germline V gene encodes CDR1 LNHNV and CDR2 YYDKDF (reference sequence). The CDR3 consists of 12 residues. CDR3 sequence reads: CATSLEGQVEIF. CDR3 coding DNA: TGTGCCACCTCTCTCGAAGGACAGGTGGAGATTTTT. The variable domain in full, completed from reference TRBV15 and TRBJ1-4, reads DAMVIQNPRYQVTQFGKPVTLSCSQTLNHNVMYWYQQKSSQAPKLLFHYYDKDFNNEADTPDNFQSRRPNTSFCFLDIRSPGLGDTAMYLCATSLEGQVEIFGSGTQLSVL.

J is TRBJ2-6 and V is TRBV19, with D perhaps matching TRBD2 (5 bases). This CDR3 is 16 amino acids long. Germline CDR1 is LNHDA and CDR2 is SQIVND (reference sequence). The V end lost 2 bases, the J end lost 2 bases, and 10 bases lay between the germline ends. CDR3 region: CASSITEGTGANVLTF. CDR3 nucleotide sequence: TGTGCCAGTAGTATAACTGAGGGTACTGGGGCCAACGTCCTGACTTTC.

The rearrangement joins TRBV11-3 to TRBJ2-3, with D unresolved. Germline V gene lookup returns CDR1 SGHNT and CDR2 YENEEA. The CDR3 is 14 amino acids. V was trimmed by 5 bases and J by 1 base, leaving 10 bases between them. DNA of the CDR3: TGTGCCAGCAGCCAGCTGGCGGGCACAGATACGCAGTATTTT. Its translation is CASSQLAGTDTQYF.

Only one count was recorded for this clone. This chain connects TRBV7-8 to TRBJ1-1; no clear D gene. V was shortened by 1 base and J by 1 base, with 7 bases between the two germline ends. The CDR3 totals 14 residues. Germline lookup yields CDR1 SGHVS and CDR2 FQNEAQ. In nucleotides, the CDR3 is TGTGCCAGCAGCTTAGTGGCCGAGAACACTGAAGCTTTCTTT. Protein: CASSLVAENTEAFF.

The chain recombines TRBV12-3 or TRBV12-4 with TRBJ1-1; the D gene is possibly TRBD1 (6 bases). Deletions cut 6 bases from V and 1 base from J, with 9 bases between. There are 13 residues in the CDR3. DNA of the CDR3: TGTGCCAGCAGCAAAGGGGGGAACACTGAAGCTTTCTTT. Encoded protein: CASSKGGNTEAFF.

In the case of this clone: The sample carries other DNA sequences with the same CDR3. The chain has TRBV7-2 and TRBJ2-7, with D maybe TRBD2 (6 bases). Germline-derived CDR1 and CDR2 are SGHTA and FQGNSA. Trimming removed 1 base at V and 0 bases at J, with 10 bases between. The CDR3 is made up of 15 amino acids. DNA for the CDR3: TGTGCCAGCAGCTTAGGGGGGGATTACTCCTACGAGCAGTACTTC. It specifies CASSLGGDYSYEQYF.

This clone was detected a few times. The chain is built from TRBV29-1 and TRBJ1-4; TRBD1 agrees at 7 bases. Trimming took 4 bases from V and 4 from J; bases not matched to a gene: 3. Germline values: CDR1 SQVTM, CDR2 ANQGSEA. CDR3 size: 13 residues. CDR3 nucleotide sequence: TGCAGCGTTGGGGACAGTATTAATGAAAAACTGTTTTTT. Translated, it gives CSVGDSINEKLFF.